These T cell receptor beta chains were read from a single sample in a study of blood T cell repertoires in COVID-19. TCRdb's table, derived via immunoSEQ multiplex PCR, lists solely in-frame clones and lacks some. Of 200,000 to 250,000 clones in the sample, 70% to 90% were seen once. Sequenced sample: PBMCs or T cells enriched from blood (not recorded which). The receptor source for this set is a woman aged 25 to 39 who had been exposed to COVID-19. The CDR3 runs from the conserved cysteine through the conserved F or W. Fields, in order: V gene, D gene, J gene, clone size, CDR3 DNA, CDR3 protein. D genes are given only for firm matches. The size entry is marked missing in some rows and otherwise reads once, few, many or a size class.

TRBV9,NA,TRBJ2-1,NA,TGTGCCAGCAGCGTAGAGGGAACAGGGTGGGCCTACAATGAGCAGTTCTTC,CASSVEGTGWAYNEQFF
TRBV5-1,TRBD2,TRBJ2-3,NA,TGCGCCAGCAGCCGATCAGACACTAGCGGGGGGGCAAATACGCAGTATTTT,CASSRSDTSGGANTQYF
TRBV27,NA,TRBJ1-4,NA,TGTGCCAGCAGCCGAGAGGGAGAAAAACTGTTTTTT,CASSREGEKLFF
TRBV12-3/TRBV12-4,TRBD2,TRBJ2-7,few,TGTGCCAGCAGTTGGGAGGGTACCGAGCAGTACTTC,CASSWEGTEQYF
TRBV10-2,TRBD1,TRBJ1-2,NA,TGCGCCAGCATCGGGGGCCCCCGACAGGGGGCTAACTATGGCTACACCTTC,CASIGGPRQGANYGYTF
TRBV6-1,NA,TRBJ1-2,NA,TGTGCCAGCAGTGTCCGACCACTTGGGGCCAACTATGGCTACACCTTC,CASSVRPLGANYGYTF
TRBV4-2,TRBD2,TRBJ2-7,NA,TGTGCCAGCAGGCTAGCGGGGGCCGCCTCCGAGCAGTACTTC,CASRLAGAASEQYF
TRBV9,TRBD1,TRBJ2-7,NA,TGTGCCAGCAGCGTCCCCAGGGGGCTCTACGAGCAGTACTTC,CASSVPRGLYEQYF
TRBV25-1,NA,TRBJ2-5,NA,TGTGCCAGCAGCCCTTTTGATTGGCGGGAGACCCAGTACTTC,CASSPFDWRETQYF
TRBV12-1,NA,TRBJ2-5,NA,TGTGCCAGCAGCCTTGGACAGAGGGAGACCCAGTACTTC,CASSLGQRETQYF
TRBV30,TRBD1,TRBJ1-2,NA,TGTGCCTGGAGTCGCGGGACAGACAAGGGCTACACCTTC,CAWSRGTDKGYTF
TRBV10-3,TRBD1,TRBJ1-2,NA,TGTGCCAACAGGGGACAGGGAGGGAACTATGGCTACACCTTC,CANRGQGGNYGYTF
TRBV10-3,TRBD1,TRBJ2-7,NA,TGTGCCATCAGTGAGGGGGACAGATTCTACGAGCAGTACTTC,CAISEGDRFYEQYF
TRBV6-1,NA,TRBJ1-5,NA,TGTGCCAGCAGTGAAGCAGGGAGGGGTCAGCCCCAGCATTTT,CASSEAGRGQPQHF
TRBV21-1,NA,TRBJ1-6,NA,TGTGCCAGCAGCACTGGGCCAGGGGGGCGTCAAGAATCCTATAATTCACCCCTCCACTTT,CASSTGPGGRQESYNSPLHF
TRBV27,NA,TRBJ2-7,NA,TGTGCCAGCAGTTTATCGATGGGACAATCCTACGAGCAGTACTTC,CASSLSMGQSYEQYF
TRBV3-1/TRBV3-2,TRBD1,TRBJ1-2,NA,TGTGCCAGCAGCCGGGTCGGACAGGGCTTTGGCTACACCTTC,CASSRVGQGFGYTF
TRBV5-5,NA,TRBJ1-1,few,TGTGCCAGCAGCTTGATTTGGCGGGGAGAGAGGACTGAAGCTTTCTTT,CASSLIWRGERTEAFF
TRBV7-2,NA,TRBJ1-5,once,TGTGCCAGCAGCTTAGTGGGCACCCTGCGGGGTCAGCCCCAGCATTTT,CASSLVGTLRGQPQHF
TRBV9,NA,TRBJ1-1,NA,TGTGCCAGCGGTCCAGGGGTCTTGAACACTGAAGCTTTCTTT,CASGPGVLNTEAFF
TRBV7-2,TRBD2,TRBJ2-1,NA,TGTGCCAGCAGCCTAGATGCGGGGGGGCCCTACAATGAGCAGTTCTTC,CASSLDAGGPYNEQFF
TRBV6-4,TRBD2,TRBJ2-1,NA,TGTGCCAGCAGTGTAGCGGGGGGGACGAATGAGCAGTTCTTC,CASSVAGGTNEQFF
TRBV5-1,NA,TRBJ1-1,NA,TGCGCCAGCAGCTTGGCCGGGGACTGGGACACTGAAGCTTTCTTT,CASSLAGDWDTEAFF
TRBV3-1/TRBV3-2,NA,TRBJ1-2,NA,TGTGCCAGCAGCCAAGCATGGGGAGACTATGGCTACACCTTC,CASSQAWGDYGYTF
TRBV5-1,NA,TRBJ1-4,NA,TGCGCCAGCAGCCTCACAACAGAGAATGAAAAACTGTTTTTT,CASSLTTENEKLFF
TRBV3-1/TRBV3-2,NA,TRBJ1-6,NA,TGTGCCAGCAGCCAAGAGTTCAGAAATTCACCCCTCCACTTT,CASSQEFRNSPLHF
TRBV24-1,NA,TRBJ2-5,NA,TGTGCCACCAGTGACAGGATCCAAGAGACCCAGTACTTC,CATSDRIQETQYF
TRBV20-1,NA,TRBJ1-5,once,TGCAGTGCTAGTCGTCCGCTAGGGGGGGAGCCCCAGCATTTT,CSASRPLGGEPQHF
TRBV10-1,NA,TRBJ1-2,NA,TGCGCCAGCAGTGAGGGACATCGCTATGGCTACACCTTC,CASSEGHRYGYTF
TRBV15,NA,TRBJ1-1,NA,TGTGCCACCAGCAGAGCAGGGAGGGGGAACACTGAAGCTTTCTTT,CATSRAGRGNTEAFF
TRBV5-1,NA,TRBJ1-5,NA,TGCGCCAGCAGCTGGGGGGTGGATCAGCCCCAGCATTTT,CASSWGVDQPQHF
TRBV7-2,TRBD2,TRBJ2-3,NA,TGTGCCAGCAGCTTAGTGACTAGCGGGGGAAATGTGAATACGCAGTATTTT,CASSLVTSGGNVNTQYF
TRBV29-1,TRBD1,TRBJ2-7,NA,TGCAGCGTGAGCCGGGACAGAGATTACGAGCAGTACTTC,CSVSRDRDYEQYF
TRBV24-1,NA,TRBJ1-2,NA,TGTGCCACCAGCCCTAGCGGGACTACTCTTCATGGCTACACCTTC,CATSPSGTTLHGYTF
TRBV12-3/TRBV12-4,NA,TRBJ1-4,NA,TGTGCCAGCACTACCTCTAATGAAAAACTGTTTTTT,CASTTSNEKLFF
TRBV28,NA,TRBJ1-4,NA,TGTGCCAGCACTAAAGGAGTACCGGAAAAACTGTTTTTT,CASTKGVPEKLFF
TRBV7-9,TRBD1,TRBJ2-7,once,TGTGCCAGCAGCTTGACAGGGGTCGAGCAGTACTTC,CASSLTGVEQYF
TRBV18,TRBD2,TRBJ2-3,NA,TGTGCCAGCTCACCACGCACACTAGCGGGGGACACAGATACGCAGTATTTT,CASSPRTLAGDTDTQYF
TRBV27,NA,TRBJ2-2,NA,TGTGCCAGCAGTCCGAGTGGGGCGAAGGGGTTCAACACCGGGGAGCTGTTTTTT,CASSPSGAKGFNTGELFF
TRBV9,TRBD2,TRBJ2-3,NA,TGTGCCAGCAGCGTAGTACTAGCGGGGGCGGCGGCTAGCACAGATACGCAGTATTTT,CASSVVLAGAAASTDTQYF
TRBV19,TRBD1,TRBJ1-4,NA,TGTGCCAGTAATAACAGGGGGCGAGAAAGCGAAAAACTGTTTTTT,CASNNRGRESEKLFF
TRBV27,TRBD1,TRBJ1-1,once,TGTGCCAGCAGTTTAGGAGGGGGCTGGGCTGAAGCTTTCTTT,CASSLGGGWAEAFF
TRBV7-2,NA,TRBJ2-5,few,TGTGCCAGCAGCTCCAGGGGGCGGGAGGGGACGCGGAGAGAGACCCAGTACTTC,CASSSRGREGTRRETQYF
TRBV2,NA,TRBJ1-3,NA,TGTGCCAGCAGTGCCGGGACGGAGGGCCTTGGAAACACCATATATTTT,CASSAGTEGLGNTIYF
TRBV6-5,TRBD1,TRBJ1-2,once,TGTGCCAGCAGTTTATTAGGGGCAGGGGGTTATGGCTACACCTTC,CASSLLGAGGYGYTF
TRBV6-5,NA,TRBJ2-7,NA,TGTGCCATCGTCGGGTTCTACACCTACGAGCAGTACTTC,CAIVGFYTYEQYF
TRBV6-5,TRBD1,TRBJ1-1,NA,TGTGCCAGCAGTTACTTCAGGACAGGGAATGAAGCTTTCTTT,CASSYFRTGNEAFF
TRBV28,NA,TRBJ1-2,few,TGTGCCAGCAGTCCCTCCAGGGCCCCTAACTATGGCTACACCTTC,CASSPSRAPNYGYTF
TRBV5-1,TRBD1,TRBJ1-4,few,TGCGCCAGCAGCCCAGCCGGGACAGCCGGTCTCTTTAATGAAAAACTGTTTTTT,CASSPAGTAGLFNEKLFF
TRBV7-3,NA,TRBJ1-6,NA,TGTGCCAGCAGCCCGGACACCGGCAATAATTCACCCCTCCACTTT,CASSPDTGNNSPLHF
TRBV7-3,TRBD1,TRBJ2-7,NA,TGTGCCAGCAGCTTCACAGGGGAGCCCTACGAGCAGTACTTC,CASSFTGEPYEQYF
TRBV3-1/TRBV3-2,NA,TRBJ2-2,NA,TGTGCCAGCAGCCCACAGAGCCCCGCGAACACCGGGGAGCTGTTTTTT,CASSPQSPANTGELFF
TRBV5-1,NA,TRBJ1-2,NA,TGCGCCAGCAGCTTGCGAGGGCTTGACTATGGCTACACCTTC,CASSLRGLDYGYTF
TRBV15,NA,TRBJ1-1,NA,TGTGCCACCAGCAGAGATCTGACTATGAACACTGAAGCTTTCTTT,CATSRDLTMNTEAFF
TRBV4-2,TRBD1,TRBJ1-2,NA,TGTGCCAGCAGCCAAGCCGGGACAGGGGATGATGGCTACACCTTC,CASSQAGTGDDGYTF
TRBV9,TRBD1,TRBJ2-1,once,TGTGCCAGCAGCAGAGCGCCGGGACAGGGGGTGGATGAGCAGTTCTTC,CASSRAPGQGVDEQFF
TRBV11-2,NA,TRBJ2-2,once,TGTGCCAGCAGCCTCCAGGGTGGCTACACCGGGGAGCTGTTTTTT,CASSLQGGYTGELFF
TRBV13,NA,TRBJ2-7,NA,TGTGCCAGCAGCTTTCCCCAGCGAGAGCAGTACTTC,CASSFPQREQYF
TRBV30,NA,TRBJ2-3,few,TGTGCCTGGAGTGTAGGGGGGACAGCAACCACAGATACGCAGTATTTT,CAWSVGGTATTDTQYF
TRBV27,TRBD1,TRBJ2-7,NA,TGTGCCAGCAGTTTACTGGGACAGGGGGCGACCTACGAGCAGTACTTC,CASSLLGQGATYEQYF